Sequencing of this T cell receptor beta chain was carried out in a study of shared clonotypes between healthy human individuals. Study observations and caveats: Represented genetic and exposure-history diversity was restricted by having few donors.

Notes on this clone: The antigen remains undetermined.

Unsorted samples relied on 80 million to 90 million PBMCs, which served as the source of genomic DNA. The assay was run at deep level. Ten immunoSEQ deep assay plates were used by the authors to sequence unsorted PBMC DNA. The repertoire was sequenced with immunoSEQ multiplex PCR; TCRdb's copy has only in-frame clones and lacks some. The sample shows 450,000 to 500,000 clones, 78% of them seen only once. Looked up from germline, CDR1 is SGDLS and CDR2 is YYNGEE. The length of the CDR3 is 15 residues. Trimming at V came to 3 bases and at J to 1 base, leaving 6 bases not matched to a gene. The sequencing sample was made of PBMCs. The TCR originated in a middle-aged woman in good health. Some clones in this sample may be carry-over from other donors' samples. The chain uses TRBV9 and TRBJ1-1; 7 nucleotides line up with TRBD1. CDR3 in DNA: TGTGCCAGCAGCGAAGGGGGCCCATGGAACACTGAAGCTTTCTTT. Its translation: CASSEGGPWNTEAFF.